This TCR beta chain emerged from a study of blood T cell repertoires in COVID-19. Looking at the study overall: Sample material is recorded as cDNA or gDNA derived from T cells, B-cell-depleted T cells, or PBMCs.

Assay: immunoSEQ multiplex PCR; the TCRdb copy retains only in-frame clones and omits some. The sample comprises about 330,000 clones, 89% of which are singletons, and roughly 6.7% rests with the top ten. The CDR3 contains 14 residues. Germline-derived CDR1 and CDR2 are MNHEY and SMNVEV (reference sequence). Deletions cut 1 base from V and 4 bases from J, with 8 bases between. About this clone: The same CDR3 also results from other DNA sequences found in this sample.

The rearrangement uses TRBV27 and TRBJ1-5, with TRBD1 as a possible D gene (5 bases). This clonotype originated in a man aged 18-30 years who had recovered from COVID-19. Specimen: peripheral blood. DNA of the CDR3: TGTGCCAGCAGTTTATGGGCAGGGAATCAGCCCCAGCATTTT. It specifies CASSLWAGNQPQHF.